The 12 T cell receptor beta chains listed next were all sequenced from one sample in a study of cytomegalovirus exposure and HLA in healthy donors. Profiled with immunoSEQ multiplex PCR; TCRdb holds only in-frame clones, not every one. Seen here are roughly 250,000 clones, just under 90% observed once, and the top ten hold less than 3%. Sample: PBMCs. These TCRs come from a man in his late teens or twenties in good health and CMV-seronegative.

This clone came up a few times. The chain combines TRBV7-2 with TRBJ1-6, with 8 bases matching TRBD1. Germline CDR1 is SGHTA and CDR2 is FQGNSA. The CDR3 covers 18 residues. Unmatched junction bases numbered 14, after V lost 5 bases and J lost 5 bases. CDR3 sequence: CASSARNDRGQHNSPLHF. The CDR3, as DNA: TGTGCCAGCAGCGCACGGAATGACAGGGGCCAGCATAATTCACCCCTCCACTTT.

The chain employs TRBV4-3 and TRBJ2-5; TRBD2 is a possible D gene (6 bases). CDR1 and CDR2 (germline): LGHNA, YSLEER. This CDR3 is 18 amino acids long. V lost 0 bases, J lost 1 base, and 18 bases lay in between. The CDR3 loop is CASSQERVGLAVQETQYF. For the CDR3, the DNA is TGCGCCAGCAGCCAAGAGAGGGTGGGCTTAGCGGTCCAAGAGACCCAGTACTTC.

This CDR3 reads CASSLGQGSDTQYF. CDR3 nucleotides: TGTGCCAGCAGCTTGGGACAGGGCTCAGATACGCAGTATTTT. This rearrangement joins TRBV5-4 to TRBJ2-3, with 7 bases fitting TRBD1. CDR3 length: 14 residues. From germline, CDR1 is SGHNT and CDR2 YYREEE (reference sequence). V shed 0 bases and J 4 bases; nucleotides not matched to a gene: 2.

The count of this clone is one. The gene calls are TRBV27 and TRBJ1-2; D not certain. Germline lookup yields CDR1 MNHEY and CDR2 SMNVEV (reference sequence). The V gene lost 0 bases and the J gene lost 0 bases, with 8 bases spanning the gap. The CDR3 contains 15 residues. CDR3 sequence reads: CASSLSPGANYGYTF. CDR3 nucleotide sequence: TGTGCCAGCAGTTTATCGCCGGGAGCTAACTATGGCTACACCTTC.

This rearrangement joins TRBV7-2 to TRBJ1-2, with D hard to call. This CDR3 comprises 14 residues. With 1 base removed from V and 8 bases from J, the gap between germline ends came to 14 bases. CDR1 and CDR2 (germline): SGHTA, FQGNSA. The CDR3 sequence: CASSLGRGLWGYTF. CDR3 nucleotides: TGTGCCAGCAGCTTAGGGAGAGGCCTCTGGGGCTACACCTTC. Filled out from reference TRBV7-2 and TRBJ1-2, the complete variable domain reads GAGVSQSPSNKVTEKGKDVELRCDPISGHTALYWYRQSLGQGLEFLIYFQGNSAPDKSGLPSDRFSAERTGGSVSTLTIQRTQQEDSAVYLCASSLGRGLWGYTFGSGTRLTVV.

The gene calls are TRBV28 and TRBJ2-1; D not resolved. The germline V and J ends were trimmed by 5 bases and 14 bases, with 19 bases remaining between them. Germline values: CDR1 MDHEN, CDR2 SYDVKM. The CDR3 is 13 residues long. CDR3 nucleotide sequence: TGTGCCAGCAGTAACCTGGCACAGATTTTGGAGTTCTTC. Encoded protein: CASSNLAQILEFF.

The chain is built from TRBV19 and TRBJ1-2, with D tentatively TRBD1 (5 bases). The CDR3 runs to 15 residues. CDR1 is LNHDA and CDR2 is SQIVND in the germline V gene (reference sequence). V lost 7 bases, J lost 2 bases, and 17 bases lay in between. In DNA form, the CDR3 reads TGTGCCAGTATATCGCACTCGGCAGGGAACTATGGCTACACCTTC. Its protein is CASISHSAGNYGYTF.

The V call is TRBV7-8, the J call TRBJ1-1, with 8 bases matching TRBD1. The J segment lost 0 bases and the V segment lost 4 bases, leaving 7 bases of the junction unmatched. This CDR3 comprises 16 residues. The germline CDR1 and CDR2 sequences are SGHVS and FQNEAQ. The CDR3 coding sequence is TGTGCCAGCAGCTCTGAGAGGACAGGGATGAACACTGAAGCTTTCTTT. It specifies CASSSERTGMNTEAFF.

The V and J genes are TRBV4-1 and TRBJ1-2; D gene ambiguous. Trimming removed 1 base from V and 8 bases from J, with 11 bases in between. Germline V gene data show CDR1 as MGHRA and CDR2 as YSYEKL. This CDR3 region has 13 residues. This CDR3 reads CASSQVGGHGYTF. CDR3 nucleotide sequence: TGCGCCAGCAGCCAAGTGGGAGGGCACGGCTACACCTTC.

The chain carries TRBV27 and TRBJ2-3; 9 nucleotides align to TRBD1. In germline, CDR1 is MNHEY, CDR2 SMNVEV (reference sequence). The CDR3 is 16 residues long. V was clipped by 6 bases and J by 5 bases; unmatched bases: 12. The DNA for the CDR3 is TGTGCCAGCAGACCACAGGGGGCCGACCGTGTAGATACGCAGTATTTT. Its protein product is CASRPQGADRVDTQYF.

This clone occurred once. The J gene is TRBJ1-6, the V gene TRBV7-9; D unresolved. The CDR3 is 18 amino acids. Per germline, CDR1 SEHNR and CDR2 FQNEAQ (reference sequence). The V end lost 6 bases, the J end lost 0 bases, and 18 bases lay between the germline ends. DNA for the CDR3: TGTGCCAGCAGTGGGTCAGCCCAAACTAGCTCCTATAATTCACCCCTCCACTTT. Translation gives CASSGSAQTSSYNSPLHF. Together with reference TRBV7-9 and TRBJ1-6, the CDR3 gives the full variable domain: DTGVSQNPRHKITKRGQNVTFRCDPISEHNRLYWYRQTLGQGPEFLTYFQNEAQLEKSRLLSDRFSAERPKGSFSTLEIQRTEQGDSAMYLCASSGSAQTSSYNSPLHFGNGTRLTVT.

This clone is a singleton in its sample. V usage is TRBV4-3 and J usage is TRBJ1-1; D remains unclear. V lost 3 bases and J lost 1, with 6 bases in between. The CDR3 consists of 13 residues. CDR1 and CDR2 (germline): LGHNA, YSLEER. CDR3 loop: CASSQSRNTEAFF. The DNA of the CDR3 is TGCGCCAGCAGCCAGTCGAGGAACACTGAAGCTTTCTTT.